The present entry profiles one TCR beta chain with its context. Its antigen is currently unknown. V lost 8 bases, J lost 3 bases, and 6 bases stayed unmatched. CDR3 length: 13 amino acids. Germline CDR1 is ENHRY and CDR2 is SYGVKD. Noted time point: week 11, during vaccination. Alongside topical imiquimod, each dose of vaccine comprised 300 ug of mutant IDH1 20-mer peptide. The entry originates in a study of a mutant IDH1 vaccine in newly diagnosed glioma. As for the study in general: Vaccination of patients was performed eight times, in weeks 1, 3, 5, 7, 11, 15, 19 and 23.

Data came from immunoSEQ multiplex PCR; TCRdb stores just in-frame clones and leaves some out. The sample carries 40,000 or so clones, roughly 84% recorded once. This clonotype was sampled from a man aged 35-49 years with glioma. Here the sequenced sample was PBMCs, taken from a glioma patient whose treatment included an IDH1 peptide vaccine. The V and J genes are TRBV10-3 and TRBJ2-7; TRBD2 matches at 8 bases. The CDR3 protein is CAISGTRGYEQYF. In DNA, the CDR3 is TGTGCCATCTCCGGGACTAGGGGCTACGAGCAGTACTTC.